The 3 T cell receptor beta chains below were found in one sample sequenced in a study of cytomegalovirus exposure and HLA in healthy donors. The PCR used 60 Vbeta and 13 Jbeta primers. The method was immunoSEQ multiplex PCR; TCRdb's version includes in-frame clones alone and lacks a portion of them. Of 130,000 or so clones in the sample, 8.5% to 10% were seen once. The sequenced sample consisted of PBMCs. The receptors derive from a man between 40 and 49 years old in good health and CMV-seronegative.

The chain's CDR3 is CASSQGEAYNSPLHF. The CDR3 DNA follows: TGCGCCAGCAGCCAAGGAGAGGCCTATAATTCACCCCTCCACTTT. This sequence joins TRBV4-1 and TRBJ1-6, with no clear D. The length of the CDR3 is 15 residues. The V and J ends lost 1 base and 2 bases respectively, with 6 bases between them. Germline assignment: CDR1 MGHRA and CDR2 YSYEKL.

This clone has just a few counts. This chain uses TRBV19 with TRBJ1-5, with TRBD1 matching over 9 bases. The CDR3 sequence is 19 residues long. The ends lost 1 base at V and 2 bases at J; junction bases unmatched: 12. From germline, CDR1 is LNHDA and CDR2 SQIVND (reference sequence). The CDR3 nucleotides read TGTGCCAGTAGTATAGGGTCCCGGGACAGGGCAAAGGGCAATCAGCCCCAGCATTTT. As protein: CASSIGSRDRAKGNQPQHF.

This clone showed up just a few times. DNA for the CDR3: TGTGCCAGCAGTTTAAGAACTCGAAACACTGAAGCTTTCTTT. This translates into CASSLRTRNTEAFF. The chain couples TRBV27 to TRBJ1-1; D ambiguous. The V and J ends lost 2 bases and 2 bases respectively, with 9 bases between them. Looked up from germline, CDR1 is MNHEY and CDR2 is SMNVEV (reference sequence). CDR3 size: 14 residues.